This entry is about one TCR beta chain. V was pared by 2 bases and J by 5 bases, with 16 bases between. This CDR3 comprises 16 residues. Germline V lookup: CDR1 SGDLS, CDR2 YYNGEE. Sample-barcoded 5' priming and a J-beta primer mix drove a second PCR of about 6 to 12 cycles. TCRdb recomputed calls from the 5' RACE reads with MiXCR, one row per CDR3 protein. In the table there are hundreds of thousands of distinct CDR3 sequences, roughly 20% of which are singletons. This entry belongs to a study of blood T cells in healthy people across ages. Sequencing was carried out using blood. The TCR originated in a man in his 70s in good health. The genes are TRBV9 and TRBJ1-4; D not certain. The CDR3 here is CASSVDGYRVNEKLFF. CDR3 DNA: TGTGCCAGCAGCGTCGATGGGTATCGGGTAAATGAAAAACTGTTTTTT.